One and the same sample provided the 19 T cell receptor beta chains below, sequenced in a study of shared clonotypes between healthy human individuals. Sequencing was performed with immunoSEQ multiplex PCR; in TCRdb, only in-frame clones are kept and a portion is missing. The top ten hold 0.36% of the sample, which has 2 million to 3 million clones, roughly 93% seen once. Sample: naive CD4+ T cells from PBMCs. Subset indicated: CD45RA+ positively selected. The receptors originated from a man aged 18 to 30 in good health. Some clones in this sample may be carry-over from other donors' samples.

The chain combines TRBV6-5 with TRBJ2-1; 8 bases map to TRBD1. Germline lookup yields CDR1 MNHEY and CDR2 SVGAGI. After removal of 6 bases from V and 10 bases from J, the junction contained 8 bases not matched to a gene. The CDR3 has 13 residues. For the CDR3, the DNA is TGTGCCAGCAGACCTCGACAGGGGAAAGAGCAGTTCTTC. Its protein is CASRPRQGKEQFF.

This chain joins TRBV2 and TRBJ2-5; D gene unclear. With 8 bases removed from V and 5 bases from J, the gap between germline ends came to 18 bases. Germline CDR1 and CDR2: SNHLY and FYNNEI. This CDR3 has 14 residues. In nucleotides, the CDR3 is TGTGCCAGCGGCCGGCGTTGGGATCTGGAGACCCAGTACTTC. Translating it yields CASGRRWDLETQYF.

This rearrangement joins TRBV18 to TRBJ2-7, with D tentatively TRBD1 or TRBD2 (5 bases each). Germline values: CDR1 KGHSH, CDR2 LQKENI. Trimming cost V 3 bases and J 4 bases, with 13 bases left between them. This CDR3 spans 14 amino acids. The chain's CDR3 is CASSPSGPFYEQYF. The DNA of the CDR3 is TGTGCCAGCTCACCTTCGGGGCCTTTTTACGAGCAGTACTTC. Supplemented by reference TRBV18 and TRBJ2-7, the full variable domain reads NAGVMQNPRHLVRRRGQEARLRCSPMKGHSHVYWYRQLPEEGLKFMVYLQKENIIDESGMPKERFSAEFPKEGPSILRIQQVVRGDSAAYFCASSPSGPFYEQYFGPGTRLTVT.

The table lists this clone with a count of one. This rearrangement joins TRBV5-1 to TRBJ1-1; D unresolved. In germline, CDR1 is SGHRS, CDR2 YFSETQ. CDR3 length: 14 residues. The V end was cut by 0 bases, the J end by 5 bases, with 11 bases between. CDR3: CASSLGVGRTEAFF. The CDR3 bases are TGCGCCAGCAGCTTGGGTGTAGGGAGAACTGAAGCTTTCTTT. Full variable domain (remainder filled in from reference TRBV5-1 and TRBJ1-1): KAGVTQTPRYLIKTRGQQVTLSCSPISGHRSVSWYQQTPGQGLQFLFEYFSETQRNKGNFPGRFSGRQFSNSRSEMNVSTLELGDSALYLCASSLGVGRTEAFFGQGTRLTVV.

This sequence joins TRBV28 and TRBJ2-7; the D is unclear. This CDR3 comprises 14 residues. V shed 4 bases and J shed 0 bases, with 10 bases lying between them. In germline, CDR1 is MDHEN, CDR2 SYDVKM. The DNA of the CDR3 is TGTGCCAGCAGTTACCGACACCCCTCCTACGAGCAGTACTTC. Protein: CASSYRHPSYEQYF.

The rearrangement links TRBV19 to TRBJ2-3; 14 bases map to TRBD2. J lost 1 base, V lost 8 bases, and 11 bases had no gene match. Per the germline V gene, CDR1 is LNHDA and CDR2 is SQIVND (reference sequence). The CDR3 has 18 amino acids. The CDR3 DNA follows: TGTGCCAGTGCTACCGGGACTAGCGGGAGCCCCGGCACAGATACGCAGTATTTT. Protein: CASATGTSGSPGTDTQYF.

The chain combines TRBV9 with TRBJ2-1; 9 bases line up with TRBD1. Trimming removed 3 bases from V and 4 bases from J; junction bases left unmatched: 5. The germline V gene has CDR1 SGDLS and CDR2 YYNGEE. CDR3 size: 15 residues. The CDR3 region has the DNA TGTGCCAGCAGCGCAACAGGGGGCGGTTACAATGAGCAGTTCTTC. As protein: CASSATGGGYNEQFF.

This rearrangement joins TRBV5-1 to TRBJ2-3; the D call may be TRBD1 or TRBD2 (6 bases each). Looked up from germline, CDR1 is SGHRS and CDR2 is YFSETQ. The ends were cut back, 2 bases at V and 5 bases at J, with 15 bases in the middle. The length of the CDR3 is 15 residues. Written as DNA, the CDR3 is TGCGCCAGCAGCTTTCGCCGGGGGCAAGGAGATACGCAGTATTTT. Its protein is CASSFRRGQGDTQYF.

The chain joins TRBV28 to TRBJ1-1; D remains ambiguous. The CDR3 consists of 12 residues. Germline V gene lookup returns CDR1 MDHEN and CDR2 SYDVKM. The V end lost 3 bases, the J end lost 7 bases, and 9 bases lay between the germline ends. In DNA, the CDR3 is TGTGCCAGCAGTTTCGCGATTAATGAAGCTTTCTTT. This codes for CASSFAINEAFF.

This chain joins TRBV5-1 and TRBJ2-1, with D perhaps matching TRBD1 (6 bases). Germline assignment: CDR1 SGHRS and CDR2 YFSETQ. V lost 4 bases and J 5 bases, leaving 13 bases between the germline ends. The CDR3 consists of 14 residues. The CDR3 DNA follows: TGCGCCAGCAGCACGGACAGTGCCGACAATGAGCAGTTCTTC. Its protein product is CASSTDSADNEQFF. Full variable domain (outside the CDR3, taken from reference TRBV5-1 and TRBJ2-1): KAGVTQTPRYLIKTRGQQVTLSCSPISGHRSVSWYQQTPGQGLQFLFEYFSETQRNKGNFPGRFSGRQFSNSRSEMNVSTLELGDSALYLCASSTDSADNEQFFGPGTRLTVL.

V is TRBV19 and J is TRBJ1-3; no clear D gene. CDR3 length: 16 residues. Germline V gene sequence: CDR1 LNHDA, CDR2 SQIVND (reference sequence). Trimming removed 5 bases at V and 2 bases at J, with 16 bases between. CDR3: CASSGGGWSTGNTIYF. The CDR3 coding sequence is TGTGCCAGTAGTGGCGGAGGCTGGAGCACTGGAAACACCATATATTTT.

With regard to this clone: Different DNA sequences within this sample yield the same CDR3. The chain carries TRBV7-2 and TRBJ1-2; 10 bases agree with TRBD1. The length of the CDR3 is 13 residues. V shed 4 bases and J 5 bases; nucleotides not matched to a gene: 1. Germline lookup yields CDR1 SGHTA and CDR2 FQGNSA. The CDR3 is CASSSGQGYGYTF. CDR3 nucleotide sequence: TGTGCCAGCAGCTCGGGACAGGGGTATGGCTACACCTTC. The variable domain in full, completed from reference TRBV7-2 and TRBJ1-2, reads GAGVSQSPSNKVTEKGKDVELRCDPISGHTALYWYRQSLGQGLEFLIYFQGNSAPDKSGLPSDRFSAERTGGSVSTLTIQRTQQEDSAVYLCASSSGQGYGYTFGSGTRLTVV.

This rearrangement joins TRBV5-6 to TRBJ2-7; 8 positions match TRBD1. The CDR3 runs 15 residues. The germline CDR1 and CDR2 sequences are SGHDT and YYEEEE. With 4 bases clipped from V and 6 bases from J, the junction kept 12 bases outside the gene matches. CDR3 in DNA: TGTGCCAGCAGCCGTTACAACAGGGGGTTAGGCGAGCAGTACTTC. It is translated as CASSRYNRGLGEQYF. The full variable domain, rest sourced from reference TRBV5-6 and TRBJ2-7, is DAGVTQSPTHLIKTRGQQVTLRCSPKSGHDTVSWYQQALGQGPQFIFQYYEEEERQRGNFPDRFSGHQFPNYSSELNVNALLLGDSALYLCASSRYNRGLGEQYFGPGTRLTVT.

This rearrangement joins TRBV7-3 to TRBJ2-1; D possibly corresponds to TRBD2 (5 bases). V lost 5 bases and J lost 10, with 18 bases in between. This CDR3 spans 14 amino acids. Germline assignment: CDR1 SGHTA and CDR2 FQGTGA. CDR3 amino acids: CASSRGHTSGEQFF. CDR3 DNA sequence: TGTGCCAGCAGCCGGGGTCACACTTCAGGCGAGCAGTTCTTC.

The V and J genes are TRBV18 and TRBJ2-7; D possibly matches TRBD1 or TRBD2 (6 bases each). The germline V gene has CDR1 KGHSH and CDR2 LQKENI. Trimming removed 3 bases at V and 6 bases at J, with 15 bases between. The CDR3 totals 14 residues. The CDR3 loop is CASSPPPGGLEQYF. The CDR3 region has the DNA TGTGCCAGCTCACCCCCCCCCGGGGGCCTCGAGCAGTACTTC. The whole variable domain, remainder taken from reference TRBV18 and TRBJ2-7, is NAGVMQNPRHLVRRRGQEARLRCSPMKGHSHVYWYRQLPEEGLKFMVYLQKENIIDESGMPKERFSAEFPKEGPSILRIQQVVRGDSAAYFCASSPPPGGLEQYFGPGTRLTVT.

V gene TRBV4-1 combines with J gene TRBJ2-5; weak D call: TRBD2 (6 bases). V was cut by 0 bases and J by 5 bases, with 22 bases left in between. The germline V gene has CDR1 MGHRA and CDR2 YSYEKL. The CDR3 runs to 18 residues. In DNA, the CDR3 is TGCGCCAGCAGCCAAGATCGGTCTAGCGATCGAGGTGGGGAGACCCAGTACTTC. Protein sequence: CASSQDRSSDRGGETQYF.

This clone was detected only once. V is TRBV5-1 and J is TRBJ2-3, with 9 positions matching TRBD1. In germline, CDR1 is SGHRS, CDR2 YFSETQ. After removal of 4 bases from V and 6 bases from J, the junction contained 12 bases not matched to a gene. This CDR3 is 16 amino acids long. CDR3 coding DNA: TGCGCCAGCAGCCGCAATCCGGGACAGGGTATCGATACGCAGTATTTT. This codes for CASSRNPGQGIDTQYF. The full variable domain, rest sourced from reference TRBV5-1 and TRBJ2-3, is KAGVTQTPRYLIKTRGQQVTLSCSPISGHRSVSWYQQTPGQGLQFLFEYFSETQRNKGNFPGRFSGRQFSNSRSEMNVSTLELGDSALYLCASSRNPGQGIDTQYFGPGTRLTVL.

This chain joins TRBV13 and TRBJ2-5; TRBD2 agrees at 7 bases. Germline V gives CDR1 PRHDT, CDR2 FYEKMQ (reference sequence). The CDR3 runs to 15 residues. With V trimmed by 2 bases and J by 1 base, 4 bases remained unmatched. The CDR3 spells CASSLRLAGQETQYF. CDR3 nucleotides: TGTGCCAGCAGCTTAAGACTAGCTGGCCAAGAGACCCAGTACTTC.

The chain carries TRBV5-4 and TRBJ1-1, with D possibly being TRBD1 (5 bases). The length of the CDR3 is 14 residues. Trimming stripped 0 bases from V and 8 bases from J, with 14 bases between. The germline CDR1 and CDR2 sequences are SGHNT and YYREEE (reference sequence). Here the CDR3 DNA reads TGTGCCAGCAGCTTGGCAGGGCGGCCAGCCGAAGCTTTCTTT. It specifies CASSLAGRPAEAFF.